This entry is about one T cell receptor (beta chain). Antigen unknown. The data derive from a study of CD8 T cells in ankylosing spondylitis. TCRdb reprocessed the 5' RACE reads with MiXCR, giving one entry per CDR3 protein. The table includes around 770,000 distinct CDR3 sequences, approximately 12% detected once. The study's findings and limits: Roughly eight highly homologous variants made up a TCR beta motif that seemed to typify ankylosing spondylitis blood.

The trim removed 4 bases at V and 0 bases at J, leaving 10 bases unmatched. Germline CDR1 and CDR2: SQVTM and ANQGSEA. This CDR3 contains 16 residues. J is TRBJ2-3 and V is TRBV29-1, with 7 bases identical to TRBD2. The clonotype was recovered from a male donor with ankylosing spondylitis. Sequencing was performed on blood, either unsorted or a sorted T cell fraction (not recorded which). CDR3 in amino acids: CSVGRLADASTDTQYF. As DNA, the CDR3 is TGCAGCGTTGGAAGGCTAGCGGACGCTAGCACAGATACGCAGTATTTT.